The 4 T cell receptor beta chains listed next were all sequenced from one sample in a study of blood T cell repertoires in COVID-19. Clones were sequenced by immunoSEQ multiplex PCR, and TCRdb holds only the in-frame ones, with some missing. The table shows about 220,000 clones, with roughly 80% occurring only once. The sequenced sample consisted of peripheral blood. Source of these receptors: a woman in her sixties or seventies with COVID-19, enrolled during active disease.

This clone was detected only once. This chain connects TRBV18 to TRBJ2-7; no definite D call. Trimming removed 5 bases from V and 3 bases from J, with 11 bases in between. This CDR3 has 13 residues. Germline CDR1 and CDR2: KGHSH and LQKENI. The CDR3 region is CASSTTHSYEQYF. Here the CDR3 DNA reads TGTGCCAGCTCAACCACTCACAGCTACGAGCAGTACTTC.

This clone was counted between two and nine times. This chain joins TRBV9 and TRBJ1-2; 9 bases align to TRBD1. Germline V gene lookup returns CDR1 SGDLS and CDR2 YYNGEE. V trimming: 5 bases; J trimming: 6 bases; junction bases outside the gene matches: 11. The CDR3 runs 15 residues. CDR3 amino acids: CASSPTGTGTNGYTF. DNA of the CDR3: TGTGCCAGCAGTCCTACCGGGACAGGGACGAATGGCTACACCTTC.

The rearrangement joins TRBV6-2 or TRBV6-3 to TRBJ2-7; D may be TRBD1 (5 bases). V dropped 5 bases and J dropped 4 bases, with 9 bases sitting between them. The V gene's germline CDR1 is MNHEY and CDR2 SVGEGT. This CDR3 contains 12 residues. The CDR3 sequence: CASSRQGYEQYF. CDR3 coding DNA: TGTGCCAGCAGTCGCCAGGGATACGAGCAGTACTTC.

This clone has just a few counts. The J gene is TRBJ2-5, the V gene TRBV10-2, with 11 bases lining up with TRBD2. This CDR3 contains 16 residues. The V gene's germline CDR1 is WSHSY and CDR2 SAAADI. J was trimmed by 2 bases and V by 4 bases; bases with no gene match: 6. CDR3 coding DNA: TGCGCCAGCAGTGGATCGACTAGCGGGGAGCAAGAGACCCAGTACTTC. It translates to CASSGSTSGEQETQYF.